This T cell receptor beta chain was obtained from a study of blood T cells in healthy people across ages. V was pared by 5 bases and J by 2 bases, with 9 bases of the junction left unmatched. Per germline, CDR1 LNHDA and CDR2 SQIVND (reference sequence). The CDR3 is made up of 15 amino acids. With a J-beta primer mix and a sample-barcoded 5' primer, a second PCR ran about 7 to 12 cycles. TCRdb itself ran the 5' RACE reads through MiXCR, one entry per CDR3 protein. The sample holds some 760,000 distinct CDR3 sequences, roughly 25% seen once. Study-wide results and limits: Using unsorted PBMCs precluded a conclusive naive versus antigen-experienced comparison.

Donors ranged from about 6 to 90 years old and were healthy Caucasians in Russia. This clonotype came up a few times. Antigen unknown. In addition, the sample was reused for a study of T cells of mothers and their children. From that study: Three healthy Caucasian mothers, along with their six children, served as the donors. Mothers yielded over 8.5 million CDR3 reads, children 2.5 million to 3.5 million each.

V usage is TRBV19 and J usage is TRBJ2-7; 7 bases are a match to TRBD1. The origin of this receptor is a boy aged 10-17 years in good health. The sample taken for sequencing was blood. In DNA, the CDR3 is TGTGCCAGTAGTCTACGGACAGGTAGCACCTACGAGCAGTACTTC. This translates into CASSLRTGSTYEQYF.